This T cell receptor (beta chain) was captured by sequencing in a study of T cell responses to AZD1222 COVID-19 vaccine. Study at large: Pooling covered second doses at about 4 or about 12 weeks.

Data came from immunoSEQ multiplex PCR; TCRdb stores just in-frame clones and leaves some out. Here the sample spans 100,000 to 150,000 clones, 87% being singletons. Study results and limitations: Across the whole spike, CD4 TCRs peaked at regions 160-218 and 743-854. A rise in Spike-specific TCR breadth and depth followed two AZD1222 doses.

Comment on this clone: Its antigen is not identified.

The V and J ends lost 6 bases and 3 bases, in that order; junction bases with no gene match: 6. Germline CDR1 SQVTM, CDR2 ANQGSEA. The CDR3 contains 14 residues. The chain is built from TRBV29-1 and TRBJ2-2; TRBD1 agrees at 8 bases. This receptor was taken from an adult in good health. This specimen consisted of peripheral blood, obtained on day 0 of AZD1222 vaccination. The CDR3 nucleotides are TGCAGCGTAGCAACGACAGGGGACACCGGGGAGCTGTTTTTT. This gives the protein CSVATTGDTGELFF.